This T cell receptor beta chain was profiled in a study of cytomegalovirus exposure and HLA in healthy donors. The V gene's germline CDR1 is SGHKS and CDR2 YYEKEE (reference sequence). CDR3 length: 14 amino acids. V lost 4 bases and J lost 1; bases outside the gene matches: 4. The data were produced by immunoSEQ multiplex PCR, yet TCRdb's version contains in-frame clones alone and is incomplete. This sample has around 66,000 clones, with about 97% found just once. The sample comprised PBMCs. The rearrangement joins TRBV5-5 to TRBJ1-1; 7 bases are a match to TRBD1. The TCR originated in a woman aged 18-29 years in good health and CMV-seropositive. The CDR3 spells CASSRGLQNTEAFF. The CDR3 coding sequence is TGTGCCAGCAGCAGGGGGCTCCAGAACACTGAAGCTTTCTTT.